This entry concerns a single T cell receptor (beta chain). Use of 60 Vbeta and 13 Jbeta primers characterized the PCR. Sequencing was performed with immunoSEQ multiplex PCR; in TCRdb, only in-frame clones are kept and a portion is missing. This repertoire shows roughly 93,000 clones, more than 65% found once; its top ten account for 7% to 10%. The data were obtained in a study of cytomegalovirus exposure and HLA in healthy donors. Germline V gene sequence: CDR1 SGHDT, CDR2 YYEEEE. This CDR3 region has 16 residues. Trimming shortened V by 3 bases and J by 2 bases, and 15 bases separated the two germline ends.

The sequenced sample consisted of PBMCs. The chain is built from TRBV5-6 and TRBJ1-5; D unresolved. This clonotype was sampled from a human donor in good health. Here the CDR3 reads CASSWRSPTGNQPQHF. CDR3 sequence (DNA): TGTGCCAGCAGCTGGAGATCCCCAACGGGCAATCAGCCCCAGCATTTT.